This T cell receptor beta chain is drawn from a study of T-cell memory formation after mild COVID-19. The CDR3 is 12 amino acids. CDR1 SNHLY and CDR2 FYNNEI come from the germline V gene. Employing constant-segment primers, 5'RACE generated TCR alpha and TCR beta cDNA libraries bearing sample barcodes and UMIs. Each CDR3 protein gets one entry after TCRdb re-called the 5' RACE reads with MiXCR. The sample holds more than 250,000 distinct CDR3 sequences, 16% seen once. This clonotype was recorded once. The junction and the germline gene differ at one end; a read error may be behind it. This TCR derives from a man aged 18 to 35 who had mild COVID-19 (a few samples of this study predate the infection). Cell type and time point are not known. The specimen sequenced was PBMCs or a T cell subset sorted from them (not recorded which). This chain joins TRBV2 and TRBJ1-2, with TRBD1 matching over 7 bases. CDR3 sequence reads: CASSPGDRTGSF. DNA of the CDR3: TGTGCCAGCAGTCCTGGGGATCGGACAGGCTCTTTC.